This T cell receptor beta chain came from a study of neurological immune-mediated disorders. Study results and caveats: The expanded clones of different subjects shared no CDR3 amino acid sequences (suggesting private repertoires in all groups).

The V segment lost 0 bases and the J segment 0 bases; nucleotides outside the gene matches: 0. CDR1 and CDR2 from the germline V gene are LGHNA and YNFKEQ. CDR3 length: 16 amino acids. With 10-nucleotide random UMIs included, cDNA was synthesized by 5'RACE. TCRdb redid the calling of the 5' RACE reads with MiXCR, one entry per CDR3 protein. The sample has approximately 90,000 distinct CDR3 sequences, about 3.8% seen once. The sample holds many counts of this clonotype. What it binds is not known. This sequence originates from a woman aged 18-29 years with multiple sclerosis. V and J are TRBV4-2 and TRBJ2-7; TRBD2 agrees at 12 bases. Material for sequencing was PBMCs. CDR3 protein: CASSQETSGSSYEQYF. The CDR3, as DNA: TGTGCCAGCAGCCAAGAGACTAGCGGGAGCTCCTACGAGCAGTACTTC.